Reported below is one TCR beta chain. This entry is derived from a study of shared clonotypes between healthy human individuals. Each donor was a Caucasian adult residing in Nashville, Tennessee. The data were produced by immunoSEQ multiplex PCR, yet TCRdb's version contains in-frame clones alone and is incomplete. The sample shows a few hundred thousand clones, 60% to 70% of them seen only once. V was cut by 1 base and J by 2 bases, with 17 bases left in between. This CDR3 comprises 17 residues. Germline V gives CDR1 SGHAT, CDR2 FQNNGV. This sequence was found in a man aged 25-40 years in good health. The sample comprised memory CD4+ T cells sorted from blood. Subset reported: CD45RA-negative fraction. The chain is built from TRBV11-2 and TRBJ2-5; the D gene is possibly TRBD2 (5 bases). The CDR3 DNA sequence: TGTGCCAGCAGCTTAGGTGAAGGAGGTATACTACAAGAGACCCAGTACTTC. It specifies CASSLGEGGILQETQYF.